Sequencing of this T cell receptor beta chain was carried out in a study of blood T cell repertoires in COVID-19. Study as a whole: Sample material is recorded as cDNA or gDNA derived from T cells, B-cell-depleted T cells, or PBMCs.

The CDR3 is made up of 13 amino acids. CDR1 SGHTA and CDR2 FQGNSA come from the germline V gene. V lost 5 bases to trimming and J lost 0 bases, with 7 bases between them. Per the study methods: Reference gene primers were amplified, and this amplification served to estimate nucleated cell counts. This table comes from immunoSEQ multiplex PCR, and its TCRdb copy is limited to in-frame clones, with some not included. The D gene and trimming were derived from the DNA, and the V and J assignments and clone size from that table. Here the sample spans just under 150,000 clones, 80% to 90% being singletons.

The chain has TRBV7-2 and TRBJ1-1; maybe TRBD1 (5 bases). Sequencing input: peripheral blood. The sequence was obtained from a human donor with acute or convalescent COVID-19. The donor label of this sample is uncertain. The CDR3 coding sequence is TGTGCCAGCAGCACACAGGTGAACACTGAAGCTTTCTTT. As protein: CASSTQVNTEAFF. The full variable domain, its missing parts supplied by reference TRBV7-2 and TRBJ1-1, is GAGVSQSPSNKVTEKGKDVELRCDPISGHTALYWYRQSLGQGLEFLIYFQGNSAPDKSGLPSDRFSAERTGGSVSTLTIQRTQQEDSAVYLCASSTQVNTEAFFGQGTRLTVV.